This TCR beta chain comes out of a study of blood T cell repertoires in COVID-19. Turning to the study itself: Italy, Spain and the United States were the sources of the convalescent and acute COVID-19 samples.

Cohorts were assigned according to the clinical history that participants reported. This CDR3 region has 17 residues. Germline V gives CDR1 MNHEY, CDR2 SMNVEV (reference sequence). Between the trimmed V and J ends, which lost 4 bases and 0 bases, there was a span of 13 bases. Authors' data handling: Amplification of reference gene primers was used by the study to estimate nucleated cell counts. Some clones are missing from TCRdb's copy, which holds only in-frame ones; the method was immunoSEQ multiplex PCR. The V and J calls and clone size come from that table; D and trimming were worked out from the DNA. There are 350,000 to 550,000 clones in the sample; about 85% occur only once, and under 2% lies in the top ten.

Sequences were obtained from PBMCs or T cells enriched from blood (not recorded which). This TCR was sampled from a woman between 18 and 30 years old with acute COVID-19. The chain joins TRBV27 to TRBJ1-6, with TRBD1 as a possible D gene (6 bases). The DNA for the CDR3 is TGTGCCAGCAGTTCCAGGGGACTAAGCTCCTATAATTCACCCCTCCACTTT. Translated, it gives CASSSRGLSSYNSPLHF.